The source of this TCR beta chain is a study of T cell repertoires in cytomegalovirus infection (dated by TCRdb to the late 2010s). With respect to the entire study: The peptide stimulations were aimed at well-studied HLA-B-restricted epitopes as well as recently identified HLA-C-restricted CMV epitopes, whose presentation resists viral immunomodulation. Because public TCR beta signatures pointed to carriage of CMV infection together with the matching HLA type, the HLA type of each donor mattered for the analysis. General conclusions and limits of the study: In both this cohort and an independent cohort of 350 or so donors, the cumulative frequency of public TCR beta family members distinguished carriers of CMV infection plus the relevant HLA type. The ex vivo response was dominated by HLA-C-restricted CMV-specific TCR beta clonotypes, which also provided the single most frequent clonotype in two of eight donors.

Interpreted using the paper, the treatment or condition label stands for: in vitro stimulation with specific CMV peptide epitopes to enrich CMV-specific T cells. Sequencing used an Illumina HiSeq 1500. TCRdb handled the public reads itself, with Q25 trimming in fastp and clone calling in MiXCR, and kept productive beta chains. For every CDR3 protein sequence, its rows merge into one entry that carries the most common genes and DNA. This sample is represented by approximately 1,000,000 distinct CDR3 sequences; roughly 30% of them were singletons. Around 15% of the sample is held by the ten biggest clonotypes. Comments on this clonotype: Its cognate antigen has yet to be identified. Base quality data are lacking; no much larger clone is found one base away.

CDR1 and CDR2, looked up from the germline V gene (reference sequence), are SEHNR and FQNEAQ. The CDR3 covers 13 residues, taking in both the cysteine and the phenylalanine. Only the CDR3 region is kept as DNA, spanning 39 bases read in frame from base 1. The germline ends are 13 bases apart after V is trimmed by 4 bases and J by 7 bases. The input for sequencing was cultured CD8+ T cells from PBMCs, taken from culture after CMV antigen stimulation. This TCR was sampled from a human donor in good health (CMV status not recorded). Some clones in this sample may be carry-over from other donors' samples. Recombination joined TRBV7-9 with TRBJ1-1; no D gene is confidently identified. The nucleotide sequence is TGTGCCAGCAGCTCACCAAAGGGCTTTGAAGCTTTCTTT. Translated, it reads CASSSPKGFEAFF.